This TCR beta chain stems from a study of shared clonotypes between healthy human individuals. This clone was observed a single time. Its antigen is undetermined. Original processing methods: Junction-only sequences produced by ImmunoSEQ had no quality scores, so filtering differed. The method was immunoSEQ multiplex PCR; TCRdb's version includes in-frame clones alone and lacks a portion of them. The V and J calls and clone size come from that table; D and trimming were worked out from the DNA. The sample lists over a million clones, around 97% occurring once. CD45RA+ naive and CD45RA-negative memory subsets were separated from CD4+ cells. Regarding the study as a whole: Memory subsets had estimated richness that was generally smaller than that of naive subsets.

The CDR3 is made up of 15 amino acids. Germline-derived CDR1 and CDR2 are SGDLS and YYNGEE. With 4 bases removed from V and 4 bases from J, the gap between germline ends came to 17 bases. The rearrangement links TRBV9 to TRBJ2-5, with D perhaps TRBD1 (6 bases). The sequence came from a man younger than 45 in good health. Material: naive CD4+ T cells sorted from blood. The subset is: CD45RA+ positively selected. The CDR3 coding sequence is TGTGCCAGCAGCCCTCCGGGCAGGGGTTCAGAGACCCAGTACTTC. This gives the protein CASSPPGRGSETQYF.